A selection of T cell receptor beta chains follows, all from one sample in a study of CD8+CD57+ T cells in acquired aplastic anemia. TCRdb reanalysed the reads using MiXCR and keeps one entry per CDR3 protein. The sample consists of over 15,000 distinct CDR3 sequences, under 40% of them appearing once. Material: CD8+CD57+ T cells sorted from PBMCs. The origin of the receptors is a human donor with aplastic anemia. The CDR3 runs from the conserved cysteine through the conserved F or W. A D gene is named only where the DNA matches it firmly. Clone size appears in some rows only: once, few, many, or a class for an expanded clone.

V gene,J gene,clone size,D gene,CDR3 protein,CDR3 DNA
TRBV4-1,TRBJ2-2,NA,NA,CASSQVLPRQGSTGELLF,TGCGCCAGCAGCCAAGTTCTGCCCCGACAAGGGTCCACCGGGGAGCTGCTTTTT
TRBV6-2/TRBV6-3,TRBJ1-1,few,TRBD1,CASSLGGQGHNRDTEAFF,TGTGCCAGCAGTTTAGGGGGACAGGGGCACAATAGGGACACTGAAGCTTTCTTT
TRBV11-2,TRBJ2-3,NA,TRBD2,CASRPGTSGREGDTQYF,TGTGCCAGCAGGCCCGGGACTAGCGGGAGGGAGGGGGATACGCAGTATTTT
TRBV11-1,TRBJ2-3,NA,TRBD1,CASSLPDPDRARFDTQYF,TGTGCCAGCAGCTTACCCGACCCAGACAGGGCAAGGTTTGATACGCAGTATTTT
TRBV7-3,TRBJ2-7,NA,NA,CASSVRDPPGEQYF,TGTGCCAGCAGTGTCCGGGACCCCCCGGGCGAGCAGTACTTC
TRBV7-9,TRBJ1-4,NA,NA,CASSLVKSGVEKLFF,TGTGCCAGCAGCTTAGTAAAGTCAGGGGTTGAAAAACTGTTTTTT
TRBV14,TRBJ1-1,NA,NA,CASSPHIGQYEAFF,TGTGCCAGCAGCCCTCACATTGGACAGTATGAAGCTTTCTTT
TRBV5-1,TRBJ1-6,NA,TRBD1,CASSLRKQGDVRSPLHF,TGCGCCAGCAGCTTGCGGAAACAGGGGGACGTCCGTTCACCCCTCCACTTT
TRBV9,TRBJ2-1,NA,NA,CASSVATASSYNEQFF,TGTGCCAGCAGCGTAGCGACGGCCAGCTCCTACAATGAGCAGTTCTTC
TRBV4-3,TRBJ2-5,few,NA,CASSQDAGLETQYF,TGCGCCAGCAGCCAAGATGCGGGACTAGAGACCCAGTACTTC
TRBV12-3/TRBV12-4,TRBJ2-1,medium-sized,TRBD2,CASSYGGGANNEQFF,TGTGCCAGCAGTTACGGCGGGGGGGCCAACAATGAGCAGTTCTTC
TRBV15,TRBJ2-7,NA,NA,CATSDRTGNYEQYF,TGTGCCACCAGCGACCGGACCGGTAACTACGAGCAGTACTTC
TRBV20-1,TRBJ2-3,NA,NA,CSARFRLDDTQYF,TGCAGTGCTAGATTCCGACTAGACGATACGCAGTATTTT
TRBV9,TRBJ2-3,NA,NA,CASSVGFADTQYF,TGTGCCAGCAGCGTAGGTTTCGCAGATACGCAGTATTTT
TRBV12-3/TRBV12-4,TRBJ2-3,NA,NA,CASSTTTLSDTQYF,TGTGCCAGCAGTACGACCACCCTCTCAGATACGCAGTATTTT
TRBV11-2,TRBJ2-1,once,TRBD1,CASSLPPGQGLNEQFF,TGTGCCAGCAGCTTACCTCCGGGACAGGGGTTGAATGAGCAGTTCTTC
TRBV19,TRBJ2-1,few,TRBD1,CASWDRDHQYNEQFF,TGTGCCAGTTGGGACAGGGACCATCAGTACAATGAGCAGTTCTTC
TRBV29-1,TRBJ2-2,NA,NA,CSAPRGTGELFF,TGCAGCGCTCCAAGGGGCACCGGGGAGCTGTTTTTT
TRBV5-1,TRBJ2-7,NA,TRBD2,CASSTMRGTPYEQYF,TGCGCCAGCAGCACGATGCGGGGGACGCCCTACGAGCAGTACTTC
TRBV20-1,TRBJ1-5,NA,NA,CSAQRWGTGQPQHF,TGCAGTGCCCAGAGGTGGGGGACGGGACAGCCCCAGCATTTT
TRBV6-1,TRBJ2-7,NA,NA,CASSEEAGAGYEQYF,TGTGCCAGCAGTGAAGAGGCAGGGGCGGGCTACGAGCAGTACTTC
TRBV5-6,TRBJ2-3,many,NA,CASSLVRKNTDTQYF,TGTGCCAGCAGCTTGGTGAGGAAGAACACAGATACGCAGTATTTT
TRBV5-1,TRBJ2-5,many,TRBD2,CASSQGTSAETQYF,TGCGCCAGCAGTCAGGGGACTAGCGCTGAGACCCAGTACTTC
TRBV5-1,TRBJ2-3,few,NA,CASSFHAEIGAHPDTQYF,TGCGCCAGCAGCTTTCATGCGGAGATAGGGGCCCATCCAGATACGCAGTATTTT
TRBV6-2/TRBV6-3,TRBJ2-7,NA,TRBD1,CASIRQGAEEQYF,TGTGCCAGCATCAGACAGGGGGCGGAGGAGCAGTACTTC
TRBV7-8,TRBJ2-3,many,TRBD1,CASSTAGTGLQDTQYF,TGTGCCAGCAGCACCGCCGGGACAGGATTACAGGATACGCAGTATTTT
TRBV5-1,TRBJ1-1,NA,NA,CASSFRGTEAFF,TGCGCCAGCAGCTTCAGGGGTACGGAAGCTTTCTTT
TRBV15,TRBJ1-6,few,TRBD1,CATSPDRGERSPLHF,TGTGCCACCAGCCCCGACAGGGGGGAAAGGTCACCCCTCCACTTT
TRBV7-9,TRBJ2-1,few,NA,CASSIPRNEQFF,TGTGCCAGCAGCATCCCGAGGAATGAGCAGTTCTTC
TRBV6-1,TRBJ2-1,NA,TRBD2,CASSELHRPSGAYNEQFF,TGTGCCAGCAGTGAACTTCACCGACCTAGCGGGGCCTACAATGAGCAGTTCTTC
TRBV10-1,TRBJ2-7,few,NA,CASSESAGAYEQYF,TGCGCCAGCAGTGAATCGGCAGGGGCCTACGAGCAGTACTTC
TRBV20-1,TRBJ2-2,NA,TRBD2,CSARDPGTTSGVAGELFF,TGCAGTGCTAGAGATCCTGGGACGACTAGCGGGGTTGCCGGGGAGCTGTTTTTT
TRBV15,TRBJ1-6,NA,NA,CATSSPHTADSSPLHF,TGTGCCACCAGCAGCCCCCATACTGCGGATAGTTCACCCCTCCACTTT
TRBV2,TRBJ1-5,many,NA,CASRDGTVDQPQHF,TGTGCCAGCAGGGACGGGACGGTTGATCAGCCCCAGCATTTT
TRBV5-6,TRBJ1-2,NA,NA,CASRVDGYGYTF,TGTGCCAGCAGGGTCGACGGCTATGGCTACACCTTC
TRBV5-5,TRBJ2-7,few,NA,CASSFVLTSYEQYF,TGTGCCAGCAGCTTCGTGCTTACGTCCTACGAGCAGTACTTC
TRBV14,TRBJ2-1,few,NA,CASRDRDRYNEQFF,TGTGCCAGCAGGGACCGGGACCGTTACAATGAGCAGTTCTTC
TRBV10-1,TRBJ2-2,few,NA,CASSATGINTGELFF,TGCGCCAGCAGTGCTACAGGGATAAACACCGGGGAGCTGTTTTTT
TRBV5-1,TRBJ2-7,many,TRBD2,CASSPWTSGGPGDEQYF,TGCGCCAGCAGCCCCTGGACTAGCGGGGGCCCTGGGGACGAGCAGTACTTC
TRBV15,TRBJ1-2,NA,NA,CAASRPSDGGDPGYTF,TGTGCCGCCAGCAGACCGAGTGATGGGGGAGACCCTGGCTACACCTTC
TRBV10-3,TRBJ2-7,NA,TRBD1,CASRQGASEQYF,TGTGCCAGCCGGCAGGGGGCATCCGAGCAGTACTTC
TRBV15,TRBJ1-2,NA,NA,CATSSQDSTGGGYTF,TGTGCCACCAGCAGCCAAGATTCTACAGGTGGTGGCTACACCTTC
TRBV20-1,TRBJ2-7,few,NA,CSAKSRGSSCEQYF,TGCAGTGCAAAAAGCAGGGGCAGCTCCTGCGAGCAGTACTTC
TRBV10-1,TRBJ1-5,NA,NA,CARTSKPQHF,TGCGCCAGGACGAGTAAGCCCCAGCATTTT
TRBV2,TRBJ2-3,few,NA,CASSPNSADTQYF,TGTGCCAGCAGTCCCAACTCGGCAGATACGCAGTATTTT
TRBV19,TRBJ2-1,NA,TRBD2,CASSTTSGIPSRSYNEQFF,TGTGCCAGTAGTACGACTAGCGGGATCCCGTCCCGATCCTACAATGAGCAGTTCTTC
TRBV12-3/TRBV12-4,TRBJ2-7,many,TRBD2,CASSHSGGAYQYF,TGTGCCAGCAGTCATAGCGGGGGGGCTTATCAGTACTTC
TRBV6-1,TRBJ2-3,NA,NA,CASSKGQPPSTDTQYF,TGTGCCAGCAGTAAAGGACAACCTCCTAGCACAGATACGCAGTATTTT
TRBV11-1,TRBJ2-7,few,TRBD2,CASSPSRTRGLAEQYF,TGTGCCAGCAGTCCTAGCCGGACTAGGGGTCTGGCTGAGCAGTACTTC
TRBV6-1,TRBJ2-7,NA,NA,CASSLRQGGYEQYF,TGTGCCAGCAGCCTCCGGCAAGGCGGCTACGAGCAGTACTTC
TRBV30,TRBJ2-1,many,TRBD2,CAWASGVEGEQFF,TGTGCCTGGGCTAGCGGGGTCGAGGGTGAGCAGTTCTTC
TRBV25-1,TRBJ2-2,few,TRBD1,CASSGSFIHRGDTGELFF,TGTGCCAGCAGTGGCAGCTTCATTCACAGGGGTGACACCGGGGAGCTGTTTTTT
TRBV9,TRBJ2-5,NA,NA,CASSVMAGETQYF,TGTGCCAGCAGCGTAATGGCTGGAGAGACCCAGTACTTC